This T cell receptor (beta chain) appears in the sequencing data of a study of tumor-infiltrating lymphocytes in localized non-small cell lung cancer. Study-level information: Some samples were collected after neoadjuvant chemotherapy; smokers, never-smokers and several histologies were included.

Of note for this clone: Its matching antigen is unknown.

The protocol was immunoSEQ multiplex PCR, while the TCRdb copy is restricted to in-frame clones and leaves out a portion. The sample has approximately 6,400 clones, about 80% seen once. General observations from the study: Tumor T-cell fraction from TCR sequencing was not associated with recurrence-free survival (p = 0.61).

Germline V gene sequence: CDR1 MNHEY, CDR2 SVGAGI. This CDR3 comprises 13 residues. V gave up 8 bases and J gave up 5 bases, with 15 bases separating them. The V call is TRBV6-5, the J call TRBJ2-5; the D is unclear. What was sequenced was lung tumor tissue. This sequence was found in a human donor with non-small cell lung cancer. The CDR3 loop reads CASRWASAETQYF. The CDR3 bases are TGTGCCAGCCGTTGGGCGTCCGCTGAGACCCAGTACTTC.